The 2 T cell receptor beta chains below all came from one sample that was sequenced in a study of blood T cell repertoires in COVID-19. The method was immunoSEQ multiplex PCR; TCRdb's version includes in-frame clones alone and lacks a portion of them. The data show over 300,000 clones, 80% to 90% seen once. Sequencing used peripheral blood. The receptor set was obtained from a woman in her fifties or sixties with acute or convalescent COVID-19.

The rearrangement links TRBV6-6 to TRBJ2-7, with 10 nucleotides matching TRBD2. CDR3 length: 15 amino acids. The J segment lost 3 bases and the V segment lost 6 bases, leaving 8 bases of the junction unmatched. The germline V gene has CDR1 MNHNY and CDR2 SVGAGI (reference sequence). The CDR3 DNA is TGTGCCAGCAGGAAACTAGCGGGGAACTTCTACGAGCAGTACTTC. Translated, it gives CASRKLAGNFYEQYF.

The V and J genes are TRBV9 and TRBJ2-1; tentative D call: TRBD1 (5 bases). The CDR3 is made up of 14 amino acids. Germline CDR1 reads SGDLS; CDR2 reads YYNGEE. Trimming removed 4 bases at V and 5 bases at J, with 13 bases between. CDR3 nucleotides: TGTGCCAGCAGCAAACAGGTCAACAACAATGAGCAGTTCTTC. Amino acid sequence: CASSKQVNNNEQFF. Drawing the rest from reference TRBV9 and TRBJ2-1, the complete variable domain is DSGVTQTPKHLITATGQRVTLRCSPRSGDLSVYWYQQSLDQGLQFLIQYYNGEERAKGNILERFSAQQFPDLHSELNLSSLELGDSALYFCASSKQVNNNEQFFGPGTRLTVL.